This TCR beta chain originates from a study of CD8+ T cells in alopecia areata. Germline V gene sequence: CDR1 DFQATT, CDR2 SNEGSKA (reference sequence). V gave up 6 bases and J gave up 7 bases, with 9 bases separating them. This CDR3 contains 11 residues. Indicated treatment: oral pan-JAK inhibitor, 5-10 mg twice daily. Separation by sorting yielded CD4+ and CD8+ T cells from PBMCs. Reverse transcription of extracted RNA yielded cDNA, which provided the sequencing template. Clones were sequenced by immunoSEQ multiplex PCR, and TCRdb holds only the in-frame ones, with some missing. Of 150,000 to 200,000 clones in the sample, around three fifths were seen once.

The source was CD4+ T cells sorted from blood, collected at week 24, from a patient treated with tofacitinib. This chain connects TRBV20-1 to TRBJ1-4; the D is unclear. The receptor comes from a human donor with alopecia areata. The CDR3 spells CSARESEKLFF. The CDR3 DNA sequence: TGCAGTGCCCGAGAGAGTGAAAAACTGTTTTTT.